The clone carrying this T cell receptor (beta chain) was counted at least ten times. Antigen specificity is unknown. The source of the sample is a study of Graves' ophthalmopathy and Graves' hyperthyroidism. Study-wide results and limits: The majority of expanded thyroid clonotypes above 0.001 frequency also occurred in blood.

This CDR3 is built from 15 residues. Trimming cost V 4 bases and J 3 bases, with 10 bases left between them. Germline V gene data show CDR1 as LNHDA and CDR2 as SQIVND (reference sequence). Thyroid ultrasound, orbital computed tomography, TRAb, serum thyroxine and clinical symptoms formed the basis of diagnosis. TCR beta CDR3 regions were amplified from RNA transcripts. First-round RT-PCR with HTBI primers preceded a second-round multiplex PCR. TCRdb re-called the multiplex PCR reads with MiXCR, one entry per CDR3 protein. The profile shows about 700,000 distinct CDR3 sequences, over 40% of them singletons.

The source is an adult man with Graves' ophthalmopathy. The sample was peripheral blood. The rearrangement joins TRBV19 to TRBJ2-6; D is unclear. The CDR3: CASSSRAGGANVLTF. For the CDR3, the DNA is TGTGCCAGTAGTAGCCGGGCCGGTGGGGCCAACGTCCTGACTTTC.